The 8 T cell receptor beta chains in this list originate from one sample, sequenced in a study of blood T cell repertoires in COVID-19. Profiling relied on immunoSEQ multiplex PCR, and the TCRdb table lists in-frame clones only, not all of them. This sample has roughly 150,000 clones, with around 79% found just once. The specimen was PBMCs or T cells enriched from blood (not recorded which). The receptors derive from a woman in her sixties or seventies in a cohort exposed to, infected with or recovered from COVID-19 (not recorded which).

The CDR3 reads CASSFGQGGAQETQYF. The CDR3 nucleotides are TGCGCCAGCAGCTTCGGACAGGGTGGAGCTCAAGAGACCCAGTACTTC. The gene calls are TRBV5-1 and TRBJ2-5, with 8 bases aligning to TRBD1. The J segment lost 2 bases and the V segment lost 2 bases, leaving 8 bases of the junction unmatched. The CDR3 is 16 residues long. The germline V gene has CDR1 SGHRS and CDR2 YFSETQ. Looking up the rest from reference TRBV5-1 and TRBJ2-5 gives the full variable domain: KAGVTQTPRYLIKTRGQQVTLSCSPISGHRSVSWYQQTPGQGLQFLFEYFSETQRNKGNFPGRFSGRQFSNSRSEMNVSTLELGDSALYLCASSFGQGGAQETQYFGPGTRLLVL.

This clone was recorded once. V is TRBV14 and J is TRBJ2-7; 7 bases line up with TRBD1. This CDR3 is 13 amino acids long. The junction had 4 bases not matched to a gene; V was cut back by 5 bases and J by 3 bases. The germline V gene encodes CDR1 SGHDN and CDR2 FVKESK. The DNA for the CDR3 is TGTGCCAGCAGCGACAGGGCCGGCTACGAGCAGTACTTC. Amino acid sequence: CASSDRAGYEQYF.

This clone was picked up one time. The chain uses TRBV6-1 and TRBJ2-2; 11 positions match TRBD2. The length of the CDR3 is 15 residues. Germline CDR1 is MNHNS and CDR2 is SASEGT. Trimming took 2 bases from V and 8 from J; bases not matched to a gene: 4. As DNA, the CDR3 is TGTGCCAGCAGTGAAACTAGCGGGAGATGGGGGGAGCTGTTTTTT. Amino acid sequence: CASSETSGRWGELFF.

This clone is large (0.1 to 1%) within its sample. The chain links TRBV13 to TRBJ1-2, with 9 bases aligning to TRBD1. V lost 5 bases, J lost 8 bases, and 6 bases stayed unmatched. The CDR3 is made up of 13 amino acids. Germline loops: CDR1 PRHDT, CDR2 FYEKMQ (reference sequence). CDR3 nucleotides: TGTGCCAGCAGCAGAGACAGGGGGAAAGGCTACACCTTC. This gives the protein CASSRDRGKGYTF.

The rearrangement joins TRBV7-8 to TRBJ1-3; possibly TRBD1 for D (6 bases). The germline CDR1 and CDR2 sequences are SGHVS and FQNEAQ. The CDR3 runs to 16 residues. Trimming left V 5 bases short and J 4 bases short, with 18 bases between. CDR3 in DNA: TGTGCCAGCAGCCCCTTTGCCCAGGGGATAGGAAACACCATATATTTT. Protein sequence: CASSPFAQGIGNTIYF.

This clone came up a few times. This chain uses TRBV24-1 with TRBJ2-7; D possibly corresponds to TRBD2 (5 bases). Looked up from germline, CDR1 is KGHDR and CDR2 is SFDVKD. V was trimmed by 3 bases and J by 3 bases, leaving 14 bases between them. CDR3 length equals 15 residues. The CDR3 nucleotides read TGTGCCACCAGTGATGGGAGTACACGCTACTACGAGCAGTACTTC. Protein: CATSDGSTRYYEQYF.

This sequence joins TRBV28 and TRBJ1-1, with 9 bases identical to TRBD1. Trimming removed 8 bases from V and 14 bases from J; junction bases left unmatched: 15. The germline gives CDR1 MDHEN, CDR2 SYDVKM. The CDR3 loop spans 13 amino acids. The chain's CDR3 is CASAGHGTGWSFF. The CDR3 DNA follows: TGTGCCAGCGCAGGCCACGGGACAGGGTGGAGCTTCTTT.

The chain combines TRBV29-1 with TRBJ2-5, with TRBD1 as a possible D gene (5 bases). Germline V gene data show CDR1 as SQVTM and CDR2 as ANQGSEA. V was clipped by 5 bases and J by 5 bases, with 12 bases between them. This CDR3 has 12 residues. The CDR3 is CSVLRVGETQYF. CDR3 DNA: TGCAGCGTTCTCAGGGTTGGGGAGACCCAGTACTTC. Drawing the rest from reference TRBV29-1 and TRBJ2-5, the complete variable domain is SAVISQKPSRDICQRGTSLTIQCQVDSQVTMMFWYRQQPGQSLTLIATANQGSEATYESGFVIDKFPISRPNLTFSTLTVSNMSPEDSSIYLCSVLRVGETQYFGPGTRLLVL.